The rows below give T cell receptor beta chains drawn from one sample of a study of shared clonotypes between healthy human individuals. Produced via immunoSEQ multiplex PCR; TCRdb's table is partial and in-frame only. The sample carries roughly 450,000 clones, more than 65% recorded once. The sequenced material came from PBMCs. The receptors come from a woman aged 40 to 55 in good health. Some clones in this sample may be carry-over from other donors' samples. The CDR3 runs from the conserved cysteine through the conserved F or W. D genes are given only for firm matches. Clone sizes are given selectively: once, few, many, or a class where the clone is expanded.

v_gene	d_gene	j_gene	abundance	CDR3aa	CDR3nt
TRBV7-2	TRBD2	TRBJ2-7	NA	CASSLALGLAGGSSYEQYF	TGTGCCAGCAGCTTAGCGCTCGGACTAGCGGGAGGGAGCTCCTACGAGCAGTACTTC
TRBV7-7	NA	TRBJ2-3	NA	CASSLDHTDTQYF	TGTGCTAGCAGCTTAGATCACACAGATACGCAGTATTTT
TRBV28	NA	TRBJ2-3	NA	CASSLKQGTDTQYF	TGTGCCAGCAGTTTAAAACAGGGCACAGATACGCAGTATTTT
TRBV7-6	NA	TRBJ2-1	few	CASSLSSGGLSQFF	TGTGCCAGCAGCTTAAGTTCCGGGGGACTTTCTCAGTTCTTC
TRBV5-6	TRBD1	TRBJ2-7	NA	CASSIGTADEQYF	TGTGCCAGCAGCATCGGGACAGCGGACGAGCAGTACTTC
TRBV4-2	NA	TRBJ2-1	NA	CASSQLLTHSSYNEQFF	TGTGCCAGCAGCCAGCTTTTAACTCACAGCTCCTACAATGAGCAGTTCTTC
TRBV5-1	NA	TRBJ2-2	few	CASSLALAANTGELFF	TGCGCCAGCAGCTTGGCCCTAGCAGCGAACACCGGGGAGCTGTTTTTT
TRBV28	NA	TRBJ1-5	NA	CASSTGDRVLGPQHF	TGTGCCAGCAGTACGGGCGACCGGGTCCTCGGGCCCCAGCATTTT
TRBV30	NA	TRBJ2-1	NA	CAWSLGNHNEQFF	TGTGCCTGGTCACTCGGTAACCACAATGAGCAGTTCTTC
TRBV2	TRBD2	TRBJ2-3	few	CASLSGSTQYF	TGTGCCAGCCTTAGCGGGAGCACGCAGTATTTT
TRBV28	NA	TRBJ2-5	NA	CASSGLFTKETQYF	TGTGCCAGTTCAGGGTTATTTACGAAAGAGACCCAGTACTTC
TRBV29-1	TRBD1	TRBJ1-1	once	CSGRQGNTEAFF	TGCAGCGGCAGACAGGGTAACACTGAAGCTTTCTTT
TRBV7-2	TRBD1	TRBJ1-5	NA	CASSLGQGGQPQHF	TGTGCCAGCAGCTTGGGACAGGGAGGTCAGCCCCAGCATTTT
TRBV5-4	NA	TRBJ2-4	NA	CASSSDSTKNIQYF	TGTGCCAGCAGCTCAGACAGTACCAAAAACATTCAGTACTTC
TRBV7-3	NA	TRBJ2-1	NA	CASSYHNEQFF	TGTGCCAGCAGCTATCACAATGAGCAGTTCTTC
TRBV6-1	TRBD1	TRBJ1-5	few	CASRLGTAGQPQHF	TGTGCCAGCAGACTTGGGACAGCTGGCCAGCCCCAGCATTTT
TRBV5-4	TRBD2	TRBJ2-5	once	CASSLRLAGGLGETQYF	TGTGCCAGCAGCCTAAGACTAGCGGGAGGGCTCGGAGAGACCCAGTACTTC
TRBV6-4	TRBD2	TRBJ2-1	many	CASSDSSGGDYNEQFF	TGTGCCAGCAGTGACTCGAGCGGGGGGGACTACAATGAGCAGTTCTTC
TRBV7-9	NA	TRBJ2-5	NA	CASSLVRGPLLQETQYF	TGTGCCAGCAGCTTAGTCCGGGGACCCCTCCTACAAGAGACCCAGTACTTC
TRBV5-1	TRBD2	TRBJ2-1	NA	CASSTFVLTSGTNEQFF	TGCGCCAGCAGCACCTTTGTGCTGACTAGCGGGACCAATGAGCAGTTCTTC
TRBV7-8	NA	TRBJ2-1	few	CASSPLAQAVEQFF	TGTGCCAGCAGCCCACTGGCCCAAGCGGTTGAGCAGTTCTTC
TRBV4-2	NA	TRBJ2-5	NA	CASSQGHQDLKTQYF	TGTGCCAGCAGCCAAGGTCATCAGGATTTAAAGACCCAGTACTTC
TRBV2	NA	TRBJ2-2	NA	CATSPRKNTGELFF	TGTGCCACCTCTCCCAGGAAAAACACCGGGGAGCTGTTTTTT
TRBV7-2	NA	TRBJ1-5	NA	CASSPGRSPQPQHF	TGTGCCAGCAGCCCAGGACGGTCCCCTCAGCCCCAGCATTTT